The present T cell receptor (beta chain) was sequenced within a study of blood T cells in healthy people across ages. V dropped 4 bases and J dropped 4; count of bases not matched to a gene: 9. The CDR3 runs to 15 residues. Germline-derived CDR1 and CDR2 are MDHEN and SYDVKM. With a J-beta primer mix and a sample-barcoded 5' primer, a second PCR ran about 6 to 11 cycles. CDR3-containing paired-end reads numbered at least 3 million in each sample. TCRdb re-called the 5' RACE reads through MiXCR, storing one row per CDR3 protein. The table lists hundreds of thousands of distinct CDR3 sequences, approximately 49% of them singletons. Regarding this clonotype: Its antigen remains unidentified.

Regarding the study as a whole: Correlation between TCR beta diversity and naive T cell percentage was strong.

Sequencing was carried out using blood. The sequence was collected from a woman aged 55-69 years in good health. The chain couples TRBV28 to TRBJ2-5; 7 bases are shared with TRBD1. In nucleotides, the CDR3 is TGTGCCAGCAGTTCCCAGGGACAGAAGGTAGAGACCCAGTACTTC. Encoded protein: CASSSQGQKVETQYF.